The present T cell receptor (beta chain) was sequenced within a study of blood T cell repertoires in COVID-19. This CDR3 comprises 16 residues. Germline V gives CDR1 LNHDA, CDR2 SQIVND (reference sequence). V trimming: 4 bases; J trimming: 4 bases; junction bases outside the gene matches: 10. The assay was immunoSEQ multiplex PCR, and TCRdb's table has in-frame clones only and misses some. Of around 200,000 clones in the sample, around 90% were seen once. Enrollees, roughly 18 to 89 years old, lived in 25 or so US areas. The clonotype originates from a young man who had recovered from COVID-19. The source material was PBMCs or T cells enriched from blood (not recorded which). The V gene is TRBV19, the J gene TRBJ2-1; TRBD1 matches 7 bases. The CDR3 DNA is TGTGCCAGTAGTAATCCCTGGACAGGAGCTTACAATGAGCAGTTCTTC. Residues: CASSNPWTGAYNEQFF.